This TCR beta chain appears in the sequencing data of a study of blood T cell repertoires in COVID-19. Study-wide context: Sites across the United States, Italy and Spain contributed samples from acute and convalescent COVID-19.

The table came from immunoSEQ multiplex PCR; TCRdb's copy has only in-frame clones and leaves some out. The data contain over 450,000 clones, about 89% of them singletons. Germline V lookup: CDR1 SEHNR, CDR2 FQNEAQ (reference sequence). This CDR3 is 15 amino acids long. The V and J ends lost 5 bases and 5 bases respectively, with 18 bases between them. This clone appeared once. Patients from Seattle were sampled longitudinally, starting during active infection. V and J are TRBV7-9 and TRBJ1-2, with TRBD1 as a possible D gene (5 bases). The sequencing input was peripheral blood. This clonotype was sampled from a woman aged 50 to 60 with COVID-19, enrolled during active disease. In nucleotides, the CDR3 is TGTGCCAGCAGCCTAGGCGTGGGGCAGGAATATGGCTACACCTTC. It encodes CASSLGVGQEYGYTF.